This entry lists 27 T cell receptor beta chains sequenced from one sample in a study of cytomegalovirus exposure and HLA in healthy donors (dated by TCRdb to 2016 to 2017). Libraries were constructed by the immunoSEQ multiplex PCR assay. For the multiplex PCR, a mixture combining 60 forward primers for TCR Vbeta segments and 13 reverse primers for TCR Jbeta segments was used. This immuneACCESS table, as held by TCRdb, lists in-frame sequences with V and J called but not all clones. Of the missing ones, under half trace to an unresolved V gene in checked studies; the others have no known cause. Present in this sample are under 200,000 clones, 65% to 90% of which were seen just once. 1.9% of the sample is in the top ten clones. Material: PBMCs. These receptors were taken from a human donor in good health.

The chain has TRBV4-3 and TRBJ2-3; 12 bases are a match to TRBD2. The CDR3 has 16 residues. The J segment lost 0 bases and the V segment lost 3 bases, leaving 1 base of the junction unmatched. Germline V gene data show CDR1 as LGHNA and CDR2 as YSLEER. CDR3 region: CASSHGTSGSTDTQYF. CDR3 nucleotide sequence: TGCGCCAGCAGCCATGGGACTAGCGGGAGCACAGATACGCAGTATTTT.

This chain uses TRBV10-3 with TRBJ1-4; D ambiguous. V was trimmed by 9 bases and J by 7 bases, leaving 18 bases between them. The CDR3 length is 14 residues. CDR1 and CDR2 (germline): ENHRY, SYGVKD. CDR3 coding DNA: TGTGCCATGGACTACCAAACTTCCACTGAAAAACTGTTTTTT. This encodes CAMDYQTSTEKLFF.

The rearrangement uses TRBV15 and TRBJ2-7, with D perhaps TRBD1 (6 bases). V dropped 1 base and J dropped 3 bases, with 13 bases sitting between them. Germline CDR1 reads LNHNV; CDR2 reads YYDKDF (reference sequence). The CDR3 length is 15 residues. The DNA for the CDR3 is TGTGCCACCAGCAGAGGAGGGGGAGAGAGCTACGAGCAGTACTTC. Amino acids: CATSRGGGESYEQYF.

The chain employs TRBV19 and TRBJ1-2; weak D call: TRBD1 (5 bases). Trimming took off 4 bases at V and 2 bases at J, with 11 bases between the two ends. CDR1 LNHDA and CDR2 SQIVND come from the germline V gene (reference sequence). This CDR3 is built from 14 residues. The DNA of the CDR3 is TGTGCCAGTAGTAGGGCAGGGCCAAACTATGGCTACACCTTC. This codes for CASSRAGPNYGYTF.

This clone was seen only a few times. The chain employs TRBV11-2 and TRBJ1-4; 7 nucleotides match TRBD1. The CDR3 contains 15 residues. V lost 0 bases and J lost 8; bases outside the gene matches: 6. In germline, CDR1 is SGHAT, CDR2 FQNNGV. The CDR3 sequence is CASSLERGRGEKLFF. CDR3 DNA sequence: TGTGCCAGCAGCTTAGAAAGGGGGCGAGGGGAAAAACTGTTTTTT.

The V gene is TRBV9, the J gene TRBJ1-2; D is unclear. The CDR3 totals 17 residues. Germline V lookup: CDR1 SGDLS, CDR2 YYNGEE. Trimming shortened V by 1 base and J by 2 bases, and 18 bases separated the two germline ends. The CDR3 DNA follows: TGTGCCAGCAGCGTAAGTCCTTTGCCTAGAAAGAACTATGGCTACACCTTC. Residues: CASSVSPLPRKNYGYTF.

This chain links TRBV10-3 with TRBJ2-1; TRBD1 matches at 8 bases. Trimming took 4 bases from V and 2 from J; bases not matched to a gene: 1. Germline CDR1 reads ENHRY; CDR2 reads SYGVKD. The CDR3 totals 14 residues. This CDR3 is CAISGQGTYNEQFF. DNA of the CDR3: TGTGCCATCAGTGGACAGGGGACCTACAATGAGCAGTTCTTC.

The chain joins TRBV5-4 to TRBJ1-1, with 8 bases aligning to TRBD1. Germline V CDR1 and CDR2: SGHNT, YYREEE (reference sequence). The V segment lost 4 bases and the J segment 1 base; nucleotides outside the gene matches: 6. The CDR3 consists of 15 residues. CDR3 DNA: TGTGCCAGCAGCCCCATCGGACAGGGGAACACTGAAGCTTTCTTT. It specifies CASSPIGQGNTEAFF.

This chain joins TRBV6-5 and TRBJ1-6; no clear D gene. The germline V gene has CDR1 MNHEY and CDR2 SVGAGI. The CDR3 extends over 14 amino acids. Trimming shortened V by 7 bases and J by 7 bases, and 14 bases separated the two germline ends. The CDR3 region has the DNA TGTGCCAGCAAGTTGAGGGCAGCCAATTCACCCCTCCACTTT. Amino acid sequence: CASKLRAANSPLHF.

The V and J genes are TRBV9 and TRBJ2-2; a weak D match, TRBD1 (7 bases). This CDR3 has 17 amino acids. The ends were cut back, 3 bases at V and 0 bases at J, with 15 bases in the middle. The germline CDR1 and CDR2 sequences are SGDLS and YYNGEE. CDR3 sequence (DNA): TGTGCCAGCAGCGGCGGAGGGACAGAGCCGAACACCGGGGAGCTGTTTTTT. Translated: CASSGGGTEPNTGELFF.

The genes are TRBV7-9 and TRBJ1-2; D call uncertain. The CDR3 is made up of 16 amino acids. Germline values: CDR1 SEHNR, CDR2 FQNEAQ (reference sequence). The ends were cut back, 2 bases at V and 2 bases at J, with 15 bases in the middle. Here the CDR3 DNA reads TGTGCCAGCAGCTTACCGGCAGGTGTTCTCAACTATGGCTACACCTTC. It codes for CASSLPAGVLNYGYTF.

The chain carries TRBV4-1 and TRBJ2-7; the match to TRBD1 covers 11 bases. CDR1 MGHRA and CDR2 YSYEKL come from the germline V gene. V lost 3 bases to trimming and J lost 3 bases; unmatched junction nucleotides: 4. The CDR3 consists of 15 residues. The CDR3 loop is CASSHRTGGFYEQYF. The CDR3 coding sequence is TGCGCCAGCAGCCATCGGACAGGGGGCTTCTACGAGCAGTACTTC.

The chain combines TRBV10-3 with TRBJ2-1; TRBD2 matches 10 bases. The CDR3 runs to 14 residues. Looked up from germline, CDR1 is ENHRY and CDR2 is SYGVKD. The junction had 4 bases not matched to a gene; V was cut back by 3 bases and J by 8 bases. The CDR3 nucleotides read TGTGCCATCAGTGACAGCGGGGGGGCGGATGAGCAGTTCTTC. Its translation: CAISDSGGADEQFF.

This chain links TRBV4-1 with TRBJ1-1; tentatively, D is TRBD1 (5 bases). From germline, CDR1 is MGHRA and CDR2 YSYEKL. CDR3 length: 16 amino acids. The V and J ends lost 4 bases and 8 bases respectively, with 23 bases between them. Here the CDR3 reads CASSRGAGTSLPEAFF. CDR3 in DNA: TGCGCCAGCAGCCGGGGTGCCGGGACTTCCCTGCCAGAAGCTTTCTTT.

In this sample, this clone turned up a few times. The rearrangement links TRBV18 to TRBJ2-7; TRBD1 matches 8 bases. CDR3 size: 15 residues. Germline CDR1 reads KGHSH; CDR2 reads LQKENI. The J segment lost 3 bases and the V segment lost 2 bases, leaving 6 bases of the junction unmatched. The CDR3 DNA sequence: TGTGCCAGCTCACCAGGCGGGACAGGATACTACGAGCAGTACTTC. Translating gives CASSPGGTGYYEQYF.

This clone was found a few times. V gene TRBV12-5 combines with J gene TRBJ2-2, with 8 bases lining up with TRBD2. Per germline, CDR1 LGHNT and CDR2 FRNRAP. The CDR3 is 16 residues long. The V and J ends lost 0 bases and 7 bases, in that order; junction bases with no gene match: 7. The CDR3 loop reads CASGLVRGGANGELFF. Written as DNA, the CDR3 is TGTGCTAGTGGTTTGGTACGGGGGGGGGCCAACGGGGAGCTGTTTTTT. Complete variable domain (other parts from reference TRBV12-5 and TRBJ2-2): DARVTQTPRHKVTEMGQEVTMRCQPILGHNTVFWYRQTMMQGLELLAYFRNRAPLDDSGMPKDRFSAEMPDATLATLKIQPSEPRDSAVYFCASGLVRGGANGELFFGEGSRLTVL.

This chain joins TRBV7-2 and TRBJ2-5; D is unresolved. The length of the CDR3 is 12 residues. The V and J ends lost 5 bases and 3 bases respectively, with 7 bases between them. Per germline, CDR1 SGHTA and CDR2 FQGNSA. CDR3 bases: TGTGCCAGCAGCCTCCGGGAAGAGACCCAGTACTTC. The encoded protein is CASSLREETQYF.

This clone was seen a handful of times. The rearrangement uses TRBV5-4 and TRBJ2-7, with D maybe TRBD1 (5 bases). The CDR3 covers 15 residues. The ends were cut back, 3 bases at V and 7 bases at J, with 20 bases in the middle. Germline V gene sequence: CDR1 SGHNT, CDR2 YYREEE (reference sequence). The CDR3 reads CASSSERQPELEQYF. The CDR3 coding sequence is TGTGCCAGCAGCTCAGAGCGACAGCCGGAGTTGGAGCAGTACTTC.

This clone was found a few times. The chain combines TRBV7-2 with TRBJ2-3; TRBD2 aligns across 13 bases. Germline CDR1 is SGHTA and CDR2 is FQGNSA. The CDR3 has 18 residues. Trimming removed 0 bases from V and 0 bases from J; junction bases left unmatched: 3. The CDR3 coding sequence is TGTGCCAGCAGCTTAGCCAGGACTAGCGGGGGTAGCACAGATACGCAGTATTTT. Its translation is CASSLARTSGGSTDTQYF.

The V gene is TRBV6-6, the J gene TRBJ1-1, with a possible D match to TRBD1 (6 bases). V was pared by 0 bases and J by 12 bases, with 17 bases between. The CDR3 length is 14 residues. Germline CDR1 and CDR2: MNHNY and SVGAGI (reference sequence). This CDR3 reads CASSYSKGTTGTFF. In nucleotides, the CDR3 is TGTGCCAGCAGTTACTCGAAAGGGACAACAGGGACTTTCTTT.

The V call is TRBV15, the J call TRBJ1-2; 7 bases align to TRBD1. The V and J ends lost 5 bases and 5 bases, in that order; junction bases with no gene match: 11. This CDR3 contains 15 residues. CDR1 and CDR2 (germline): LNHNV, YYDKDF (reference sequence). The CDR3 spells CATSPAPGQPYGYTF. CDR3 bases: TGTGCCACCAGCCCAGCGCCGGGACAGCCTTATGGCTACACCTTC.

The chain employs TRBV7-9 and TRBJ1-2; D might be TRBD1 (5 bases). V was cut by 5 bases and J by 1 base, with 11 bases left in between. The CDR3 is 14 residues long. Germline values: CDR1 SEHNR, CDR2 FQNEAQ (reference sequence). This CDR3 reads CASSQGLVNYGYTF. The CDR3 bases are TGTGCCAGCAGCCAGGGACTGGTTAACTATGGCTACACCTTC.

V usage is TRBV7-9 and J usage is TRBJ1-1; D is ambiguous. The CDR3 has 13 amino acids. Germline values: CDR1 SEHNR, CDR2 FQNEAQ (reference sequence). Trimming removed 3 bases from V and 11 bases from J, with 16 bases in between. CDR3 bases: TGTGCCAGCAGCTTCAGTGGGGTTCGAGGGGCTTTCTTT. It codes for CASSFSGVRGAFF.

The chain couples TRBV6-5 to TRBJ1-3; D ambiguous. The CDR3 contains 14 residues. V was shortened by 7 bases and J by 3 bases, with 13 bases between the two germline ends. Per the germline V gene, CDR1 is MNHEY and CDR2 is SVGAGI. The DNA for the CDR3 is TGTGCCAGCACCCCCCGGGGTAGTGGAAACACCATATATTTT. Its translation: CASTPRGSGNTIYF.

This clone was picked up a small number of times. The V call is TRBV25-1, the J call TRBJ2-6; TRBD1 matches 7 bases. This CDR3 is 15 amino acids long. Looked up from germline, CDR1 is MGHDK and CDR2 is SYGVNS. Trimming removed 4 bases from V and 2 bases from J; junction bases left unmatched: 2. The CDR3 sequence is CASSAQGAGANVLTF. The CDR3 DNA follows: TGTGCCAGCAGTGCCCAGGGGGCTGGGGCCAACGTCCTGACTTTC. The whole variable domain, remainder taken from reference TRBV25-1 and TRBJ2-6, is EADIYQTPRYLVIGTGKKITLECSQTMGHDKMYWYQQDPGMELHLIHYSYGVNSTEKGDLSSESTVSRIRTEHFPLTLESARPSHTSQYLCASSAQGAGANVLTFGAGSRLTVL.

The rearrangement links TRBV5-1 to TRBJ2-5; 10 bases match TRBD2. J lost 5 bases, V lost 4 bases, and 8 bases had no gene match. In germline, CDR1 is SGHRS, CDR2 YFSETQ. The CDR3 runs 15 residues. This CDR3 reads CASSRGTSVWETQYF. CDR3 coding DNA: TGCGCCAGCAGCCGGGGGACTAGCGTTTGGGAGACCCAGTACTTC.

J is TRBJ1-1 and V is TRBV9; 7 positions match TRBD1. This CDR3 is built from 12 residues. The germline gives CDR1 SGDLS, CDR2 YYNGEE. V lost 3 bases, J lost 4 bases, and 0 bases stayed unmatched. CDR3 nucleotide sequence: TGTGCCAGCAGCGCAGGGGGCACTGAAGCTTTCTTT. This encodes CASSAGGTEAFF.